A selection of T cell receptor beta chains follows, all from one sample in a study of T cell responses to AZD1222 COVID-19 vaccine. Only in-frame clones appear in the TCRdb table, and some are missing; sequencing was by immunoSEQ multiplex PCR. The sample shows about 140,000 clones, 85% to 90% of them seen only once. The sample consisted of peripheral blood, taken 28 days after the second AZD1222 dose. Receptors were obtained from an adult who received the AZD1222 COVID-19 vaccine. Both conserved end residues are part of each CDR3. The D gene is left open where the match is weak. Part of the rows lack a size; the others show once, few, many or a class for expanded clones.

D	V	J	size	DNA	CDR3
TRBD2	TRBV28	TRBJ2-7	-	TGTGCCAGCAGTTTCCGACTAGCGGGAGGGTGGGAGCAGTACTTC	CASSFRLAGGWEQYF
-	TRBV10-3	TRBJ2-2	once	TGTGCCATCAGTGAACGGGGGGCCGCCGGGGAGCTGTTTTTT	CAISERGAAGELFF
-	TRBV5-8	TRBJ2-3	-	TGTGCCAGCAGCGACCCCCCGGGGTTGGCAGATACGCAGTATTTT	CASSDPPGLADTQYF
-	TRBV6-5	TRBJ1-5	-	TGTGCCAGCAGTTACACCGGAAAGTTTGATCAGCCCCAGCATTTT	CASSYTGKFDQPQHF
-	TRBV19	TRBJ1-6	-	TGTGCCAGTAGTGTCGCCTACCCCAAGGATTCACCCCTCCACTTT	CASSVAYPKDSPLHF
-	TRBV5-6	TRBJ1-5	-	TGTGCCAGCAGCAGGGGAAGCAATCAGCCCCAGCATTTT	CASSRGSNQPQHF
TRBD1	TRBV9	TRBJ1-1	-	TGTGCCAGCAGCTTCGGACAGGGGGGTGAAGCTTTCTTT	CASSFGQGGEAFF
-	TRBV6-6	TRBJ1-1	-	TGTGCCAGCAGAACCTCAGGTAACACTGAAGCTTTCTTT	CASRTSGNTEAFF
TRBD1	TRBV3-1/TRBV3-2	TRBJ2-2	-	TGTGCCAGCAGCCGAGGACAGGGGTCGGCCGGGGAGCTGTTTTTT	CASSRGQGSAGELFF
TRBD2	TRBV25-1	TRBJ2-3	-	TGTGCCAGCAGTCTAGCGGGAAGCGATACGCAGTATTTT	CASSLAGSDTQYF
TRBD2	TRBV5-4	TRBJ2-7	-	TGTGCCAGCAGCCCCGGGGTAGCGGGAAACTACGAGCAGTACTTC	CASSPGVAGNYEQYF
-	TRBV29-1	TRBJ1-1	-	TGCAGCGCCGCGCGGGGGGCGCGGGGCACTGAAGCTTTCTTT	CSAARGARGTEAFF
-	TRBV5-1	TRBJ1-6	-	TGCGCCAGCAGGGAAGGGACACCTAATAATTCACCCCTCCACTTT	CASREGTPNNSPLHF
-	TRBV7-2	TRBJ1-1	-	TGTGCCAGCAGCCCTGGTAAGGGTAACACTGAAGCTTTCTTT	CASSPGKGNTEAFF
TRBD1	TRBV7-8	TRBJ2-7	-	TGTGCCAGCAGCTTCCCGGGACAGGGGGTCTACGAGCAGTACTTC	CASSFPGQGVYEQYF
TRBD2	TRBV5-1	TRBJ2-7	-	TGCGCCAGCAGCCGTCGGGGTAGCGGGGAATCCTCCTACGAGCAGTACTTC	CASSRRGSGESSYEQYF
-	TRBV4-1	TRBJ2-5	-	TGCGCCAGCAGCCAAGTCCGTGGACCCCGGTTACGGGAGACCCAGTACTTC	CASSQVRGPRLRETQYF
-	TRBV19	TRBJ1-2	few	TGTGCCAGTAGAGGCCCTTATTATGGCTACACCTTC	CASRGPYYGYTF
-	TRBV5-1	TRBJ1-3	-	TGCGCCAGCAGCCCCGGGAGGGAGGCTGGAAACACCATATATTTT	CASSPGREAGNTIYF
-	TRBV5-5	TRBJ1-2	-	TGTGCCAGCAGCTTGGGGGAGGGCTACACCTTC	CASSLGEGYTF
TRBD2	TRBV10-3	TRBJ2-1	-	TGTGCCATCGGGACTAACTCCTACAATGAGCAGTTCTTC	CAIGTNSYNEQFF
-	TRBV27	TRBJ1-1	-	TGTGCCAGCAGTTTATTGGCAGGGGTCTCGAACACTGAAGCTTTCTTT	CASSLLAGVSNTEAFF
TRBD2	TRBV27	TRBJ2-1	once	TGTGCCAGCCGACTAGCGGGGGGTTTACGGCAGTTCTTC	CASRLAGGLRQFF
-	TRBV7-6	TRBJ1-2	-	TGTGCCAGCAGCTTTCGACAAAACTATGGCTACACCTTC	CASSFRQNYGYTF
TRBD2	TRBV6-2/TRBV6-3	TRBJ2-2	-	TGTGCCAGCAGTTACGAAGCGGGGGGACCGAACACCGGGGAGCTGTTTTTT	CASSYEAGGPNTGELFF
TRBD1	TRBV5-6	TRBJ2-7	once	TGTGCCAGCAGCACAATACTCCGGGACAGCTCCTACGAGCAGTACTTC	CASSTILRDSSYEQYF
-	TRBV2	TRBJ1-1	few	TGTGCCAGCAGGGACCAGTTTAAGAACACTGAAGCTTTCTTT	CASRDQFKNTEAFF
-	TRBV18	TRBJ1-4	-	TGTGCCAGCTCACTGGATAAGGGGGATAATGAAAAACTGTTTTTT	CASSLDKGDNEKLFF
TRBD2	TRBV6-1	TRBJ2-3	-	TGTGCCAGCAGTGCGTTGAGCGGGGGGGCCAAAGATACGCAGTATTTT	CASSALSGGAKDTQYF
-	TRBV5-5	TRBJ2-7	-	TGTGCCAGCAGCCCTGAGGGTTACGAGCAGTACTTC	CASSPEGYEQYF
-	TRBV2	TRBJ2-1	-	TGTGCCAGCAGTGAAGGGGGTTACAGCTCCTACAATGAGCAGTTCTTC	CASSEGGYSSYNEQFF
-	TRBV28	TRBJ1-2	-	TGTGCCGGGTTAAGCACTAACTATGGCTACACCTTC	CAGLSTNYGYTF
-	TRBV30	TRBJ1-6	-	TGTGCCTGGAGTGAACAGGGCAGGTCACCCCTCCACTTT	CAWSEQGRSPLHF
-	TRBV10-2	TRBJ1-3	-	TGCGCCAGCAGTGTAGCGGCCTCTGGAAACACCATATATTTT	CASSVAASGNTIYF
-	TRBV11-2	TRBJ1-1	-	TGTGCCAGCAGCTTAGGTGTGGGGACTGAAGCTTTCTTT	CASSLGVGTEAFF
TRBD1	TRBV5-1	TRBJ1-1	once	TGCGCCAGCAGCTTCACAGGGGTGGGGAACACTGAAGCTTTCTTT	CASSFTGVGNTEAFF
-	TRBV6-2/TRBV6-3	TRBJ2-3	-	TGTGCCAGCAGCCCGGGGAGACTAGGAGATATAGATACGCAGTATTTT	CASSPGRLGDIDTQYF
TRBD1	TRBV6-5	TRBJ1-5	-	TGTGCCAGCAGCAAGGTGACAGGGGGCAATCAGCCCCAGCATTTT	CASSKVTGGNQPQHF
-	TRBV7-3	TRBJ2-3	-	TGTGCCAGCAGCTCCGGACTAACTAATACGCAGTATTTT	CASSSGLTNTQYF
TRBD1	TRBV5-4	TRBJ1-4	-	TGTGCCAGCAGCTTACTACAGGGGGCGAATGGAAAACTGTTTTTT	CASSLLQGANGKLFF
-	TRBV11-2	TRBJ2-5	-	TGTGCCAGCAGCTTAGGTCGGAGCCGGGGAACTGGGGCCCAGTACTTC	CASSLGRSRGTGAQYF
-	TRBV19	TRBJ1-5	-	TGTGCCAGTAGTATTCAGGTTCGGATTTTATCGGCTCAGCCCCAGCATTTT	CASSIQVRILSAQPQHF
-	TRBV2	TRBJ1-2	-	TGTGCCAGCAAGGCCACACTTAACTATGGCTACACCTTC	CASKATLNYGYTF
-	TRBV11-2	TRBJ2-2	-	TGTGCCAGCAGCTTGGGGCAGGGGGAGCTGTTTTTT	CASSLGQGELFF
-	TRBV7-9	TRBJ2-7	-	TGTGCCAGCAGCTTGTCATACGAGCAGTACTTC	CASSLSYEQYF
-	TRBV11-3	TRBJ2-2	-	TGTGCCAGCAGCTTAGGCCTGGCGGGCGGGGAGCTGTTTTTT	CASSLGLAGGELFF
-	TRBV28	TRBJ1-1	-	TGTGCCAGCAGTCTCGGGGACCCAAGGGCCGCTTTCTTT	CASSLGDPRAAFF
-	TRBV2	TRBJ2-3	-	TGTGCCAGCAGCCGAAACGGACTTACCGGCACAGATACGCAGTATTTT	CASSRNGLTGTDTQYF
-	TRBV11-2	TRBJ2-7	-	TGTGCCAGCAGCTTAGGGGGGGCCGGATCTAGCTCCTACGAGCAGTACTTC	CASSLGGAGSSSYEQYF
TRBD2	TRBV6-5	TRBJ2-7	-	TGTGCCAGCAGTTACTCTAGCGGGAGTTCACCCTACGAGCAGTACTTC	CASSYSSGSSPYEQYF
-	TRBV7-9	TRBJ2-2	once	TGTGCCAGCAGCTTAGCGGCCCAGACCGGGGAGCTGTTTTTT	CASSLAAQTGELFF
TRBD1	TRBV6-6	TRBJ1-1	few	TGTGCCAGCAGTTACACAGGGGGGGACACTGAAGCTTTCTTT	CASSYTGGDTEAFF
-	TRBV5-5	TRBJ2-1	-	TGTGCCAGCAGCTTGGACCCCAGGGATGAGCAGTTCTTC	CASSLDPRDEQFF
-	TRBV9	TRBJ2-1	few	TGTGCCAGCAGCGTAGAGTGGACTGGACCCTACAATGAGCAGTTCTTC	CASSVEWTGPYNEQFF
-	TRBV9	TRBJ2-2	-	TGTGCCAGCAGCGTAGACGGGACCGGGGAGCTGTTTTTT	CASSVDGTGELFF
-	TRBV18	TRBJ1-1	-	TGTGCCAGCTCACCATGGGAGGGGAAAGCTTTCTTT	CASSPWEGKAFF
-	TRBV6-1	TRBJ1-2	-	TGTGCCAGCAGTGATCTAACACAGGGATTCCACTATGGCTACACCTTC	CASSDLTQGFHYGYTF